This T cell receptor (beta chain) stems from a study of shared clonotypes between healthy human individuals. The CDR3 has 22 amino acids. CDR1 and CDR2 (germline): MDHEN, SYDVKM. The V segment lost 3 bases and the J segment 0 bases; nucleotides outside the gene matches: 25. Naive CD8 cells, CD45RO-negative and positively selected for CCR7, excluded terminally differentiated effector memory CD45RA+ cells. Healthy adults negative for HIV, lacking recent acute infections or vaccinations, served as donors. Genomic DNA belonging to each subset was distributed in equal measure over several immunoSEQ plates. The assay was immunoSEQ multiplex PCR, and TCRdb's table has in-frame clones only and misses some. Of about 2 million clones in the sample, approximately 94% are singletons; the top ten hold 0.85% to 1.3%.

The sequenced sample consisted of naive CD8+ T cells sorted from blood. The sequence was collected from a man younger than 30 in good health. This sequence joins TRBV28 and TRBJ2-7; TRBD1 aligns across 8 bases. The CDR3 nucleotides are TGTGCCAGCAGTTTCTTTAGTCCACCACTGACAGGGGAAGTACCTCACTCCTACGAGCAGTACTTC. Its protein product is CASSFFSPPLTGEVPHSYEQYF.